Listed below are T cell receptor beta chains from one sample, sequenced in a study of shared clonotypes between healthy human individuals. Assay used: immunoSEQ multiplex PCR; TCRdb lists only in-frame clones, some missing. The data hold 600,000 to 750,000 clones, with about 90% observed a single time. Sequencing was performed on memory CD8+ T cells from PBMCs. Receptors originate from a man aged 18 to 30 in good health. Some clones in this sample may be carry-over from other donors' samples. Both conserved end residues are part of each CDR3. Each record gives: J gene, D gene, clone size, V gene, CDR3 DNA, CDR3 protein. A D gene is named only where the DNA matches it firmly. Clone size is given for some rows only: seen once, a few or many times, or a class if the clone is expanded.

TRBJ2-7 | TRBD2 | NA | TRBV7-9 | TGTGCCAGCAGTGACAGAGCGGGAGGGATCTACGAGCAGTACTTC | CASSDRAGGIYEQYF
TRBJ2-1 | TRBD1 | once | TRBV27 | TGTGCCAGCAGTTTGGTTCTGGGACAGGGTTTATTTGAGCAGTTCTTC | CASSLVLGQGLFEQFF
TRBJ2-5 | TRBD2 | once | TRBV29-1 | TGCAGCGTTGAAGAGCGGGGGAGTATTCAAGAGACCCAGTACTTC | CSVEERGSIQETQYF
TRBJ2-7 | NA | NA | TRBV5-4 | TGTGCCAGCGCATTAGCGGAGGACCCCTACGAGCAGTACTTC | CASALAEDPYEQYF
TRBJ2-7 | NA | NA | TRBV27 | TGTGCCAGCAGTTTATCGTTTCAGGGGAGTCAGTACTTC | CASSLSFQGSQYF
TRBJ2-7 | NA | NA | TRBV28 | TGTGCCAGCAGTTTCGGGACGGCAGACTACGAGCAGTACTTC | CASSFGTADYEQYF
TRBJ2-7 | NA | NA | TRBV29-1 | TGCAGCGTCGAGGTAGTGGAGGCACGCAGCTACGAGCAGTACTTC | CSVEVVEARSYEQYF
TRBJ1-4 | NA | NA | TRBV27 | TGTGCCAGCAGTCCCCCCCCCGGACAGCAAGCGAATGAAAAACTGTTTTTT | CASSPPPGQQANEKLFF
TRBJ2-7 | TRBD2 | NA | TRBV13 | TGTGCCAGCAGCCCCGGGACTACTTCGGCCGAGCAGTACTTC | CASSPGTTSAEQYF
TRBJ1-5 | NA | NA | TRBV10-3 | TGTGCCATCAGTGAGTCGGGGGCGAATAGCAATCAGCCCCAGCATTTT | CAISESGANSNQPQHF
TRBJ2-5 | NA | NA | TRBV7-9 | TGTGCCAGCAGCTTATCCGACGGTCAAGAGACCCAGTACTTC | CASSLSDGQETQYF
TRBJ1-1 | TRBD1 | NA | TRBV6-5 | TGTGCCAGCAGCTCAGGGGGCACTGAAGCTTTCTTT | CASSSGGTEAFF
TRBJ2-2 | TRBD1 | NA | TRBV5-1 | TGCGCCAGCAGAACGACAGGGTTCCCTTTTTCGAGCGGGGAGCTGTTTTTT | CASRTTGFPFSSGELFF
TRBJ2-7 | NA | NA | TRBV27 | TGTGCCACCCAATCCCGCACAGGTGGTGCCTACGAGCAGTACTTC | CATQSRTGGAYEQYF
TRBJ2-1 | NA | few | TRBV6-5 | TGTGCCAGCAGCTTTCTAGGAGACAATGAGCAGTTCTTC | CASSFLGDNEQFF
TRBJ2-1 | TRBD2 | few | TRBV27 | TGTGCCAGCAGTCCACTAGCGGGGGATTACAATGAGCAGTTCTTC | CASSPLAGDYNEQFF
TRBJ2-1 | NA | NA | TRBV4-1 | TGCGCCAGCAGCCAAGAGGGGGACGGGGTCGCCTACAATGAGCAGTTCTTC | CASSQEGDGVAYNEQFF
TRBJ2-2 | NA | once | TRBV15 | TGTGCCACCAGCAGAGCCGCCTTGGGGGGTATAGGCACCGGGGAGCTGTTTTTT | CATSRAALGGIGTGELFF
TRBJ2-5 | TRBD2 | NA | TRBV5-1 | TGCGCCAGCAGCCCGGGAGCGGGGTACCAAGAGACCCAGTACTTC | CASSPGAGYQETQYF
TRBJ2-5 | NA | NA | TRBV28 | TGTGCCAGCCGCCGAGAGGGCTCTAAGACCCAGTACTTC | CASRREGSKTQYF
TRBJ1-1 | NA | NA | TRBV6-5 | TGTGCCAGCAGTTACCAAGGAACAGCGAACACTGAAGCTTTCTTT | CASSYQGTANTEAFF
TRBJ2-5 | NA | NA | TRBV7-9 | TGTGCCAGCAGCTTAGAAAGGAGCTATGAAGAGACCCAGTACTTC | CASSLERSYEETQYF
TRBJ1-1 | NA | NA | TRBV5-4 | TGTGCCAGCAGCTTGGTAGGGGAGACTGAAGCTTTCTTT | CASSLVGETEAFF
TRBJ2-7 | TRBD1 | NA | TRBV15 | TGTGCGTCTAGGCCGCCGGACAGGGACTACGAGCAGTACTTC | CASRPPDRDYEQYF
TRBJ1-1 | NA | few | TRBV9 | TGTGCCAGCAGCGCCTCGGATAACACTGAAGCTTTCTTT | CASSASDNTEAFF
TRBJ1-5 | NA | NA | TRBV28 | TGTGCCAGCAGTTTATCCAGGGTCAATCAGCCCCAGCATTTT | CASSLSRVNQPQHF
TRBJ2-3 | NA | NA | TRBV5-6 | TGTGCCAGCAGTCACTATTCTTTAACACTTACCGCAGATACGCAGTATTTT | CASSHYSLTLTADTQYF
TRBJ2-1 | TRBD1 | NA | TRBV6-1 | TGTGCCAGCCATCGGACAGGGGGATACAATGAGCAGTTCTTC | CASHRTGGYNEQFF
TRBJ2-7 | TRBD1 | NA | TRBV18 | TGTGCCAGCTCACCAGGGGACAGGGGGCAGTACTTC | CASSPGDRGQYF
TRBJ1-1 | NA | NA | TRBV7-9 | TGTGCCAGCAGCTTAGGGACAATTGAAGCTTTCTTT | CASSLGTIEAFF
TRBJ1-5 | NA | NA | TRBV5-6 | TGTGCCAGCAGCTTCCGCCAGGGGTACAATCAGCCCCAGCATTTT | CASSFRQGYNQPQHF
TRBJ2-2 | TRBD1 | NA | TRBV28 | TGTGCCAGCAGTTTACTACAGGGGTTACCCGGGGAGCTGTTTTTT | CASSLLQGLPGELFF
TRBJ2-5 | NA | NA | TRBV5-6 | TGTGCCAGCAGCTTGGGAAACCGTTTTGTAGAGACCCAGTACTTC | CASSLGNRFVETQYF
TRBJ1-2 | TRBD1 | NA | TRBV9 | TGTGCCAGCAGCGCCACAGGGGCGCCTAACTATGGCTACACCTTC | CASSATGAPNYGYTF
TRBJ2-5 | NA | NA | TRBV5-4 | TGTGCCAGCATTTTGAGGGGTGAAGAGACCCAGTACTTC | CASILRGEETQYF
TRBJ1-4 | TRBD1 | NA | TRBV2 | TGTGCCAGCAGTGAGCCAGGGGGAAAAAAACTGTTTTTT | CASSEPGGKKLFF
TRBJ1-1 | NA | NA | TRBV19 | TGTGCCAGTCGATACGGGAGGGACCTGGTCGACACTGAAGCTTTCTTT | CASRYGRDLVDTEAFF
TRBJ2-5 | TRBD1 | NA | TRBV5-1 | TGCGCCAGCAGCTTGATGGGACAGGGGACGGAGACCCAGTACTTC | CASSLMGQGTETQYF
TRBJ2-1 | NA | NA | TRBV15 | TGTGCCACCAGCAGAGATCTAGGCCTCCTCTCCTACAATGAGCAGTTCTTC | CATSRDLGLLSYNEQFF
TRBJ2-7 | NA | NA | TRBV19 | TGTGCCAGTAGTATTGTAGGGCGGAGCTCCTACGAGCAGTACTTC | CASSIVGRSSYEQYF
TRBJ2-7 | NA | NA | TRBV4-3 | TGCGCCAGCAGCCAAGCGGAGGGTGCCTCCTACGAGCAGTACTTC | CASSQAEGASYEQYF
TRBJ2-1 | NA | NA | TRBV7-2 | TGTGCCAGCAGCTTAACTCGCGGCAATGAGCAGTTCTTC | CASSLTRGNEQFF
TRBJ1-1 | NA | NA | TRBV19 | TGTGCCAGTAGTATTTCAGGGAACACTGAAGCTTTCTTT | CASSISGNTEAFF
TRBJ1-1 | NA | NA | TRBV19 | TGTGCCAGTAGTAATCCCCCGGGGGGGGGAGTGAACACTGAAGCTTTCTTT | CASSNPPGGGVNTEAFF
TRBJ2-3 | NA | NA | TRBV4-1 | TGCGCCAGCAGCCAATCGAGATTGGGATGGTACACAGATACGCAGTATTTT | CASSQSRLGWYTDTQYF